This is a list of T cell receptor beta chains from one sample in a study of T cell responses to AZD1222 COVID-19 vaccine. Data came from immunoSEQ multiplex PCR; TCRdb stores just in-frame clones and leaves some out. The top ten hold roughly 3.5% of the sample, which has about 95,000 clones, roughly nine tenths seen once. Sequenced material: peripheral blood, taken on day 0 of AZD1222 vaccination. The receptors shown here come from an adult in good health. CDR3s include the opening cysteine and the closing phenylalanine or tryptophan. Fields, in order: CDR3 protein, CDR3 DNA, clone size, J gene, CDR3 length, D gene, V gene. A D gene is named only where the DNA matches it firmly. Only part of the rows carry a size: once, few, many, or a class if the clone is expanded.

CDR3 protein: CASSGGTLPTNEKLFF
CDR3 DNA: TGTGCCAGCAGCGGGGGGACACTTCCAACTAATGAAAAACTGTTTTTT
clone size: -
J gene: TRBJ1-4
CDR3 length: 16
D gene: -
V gene: TRBV9

CDR3 protein: CASSEYGAGVPYNEQFF
CDR3 DNA: TGTGCCAGCAGTGAATATGGGGCAGGGGTACCCTACAATGAGCAGTTCTTC
clone size: -
J gene: TRBJ2-1
CDR3 length: 17
D gene: -
V gene: TRBV25-1

CDR3 protein: CASSLSWVNEQFF
CDR3 DNA: TGTGCCAGCAGCTTATCGTGGGTCAATGAGCAGTTCTTC
clone size: -
J gene: TRBJ2-1
CDR3 length: 13
D gene: -
V gene: TRBV7-3

CDR3 protein: CASSFARGAYNEQFF
CDR3 DNA: TGTGCCAGCAGCTTCGCGCGGGGGGCGTACAATGAGCAGTTCTTC
clone size: -
J gene: TRBJ2-1
CDR3 length: 15
D gene: TRBD2
V gene: TRBV5-4

CDR3 protein: CASSLFGGPSYEQYF
CDR3 DNA: TGTGCCAGCAGCTTATTTGGGGGGCCCTCCTACGAGCAGTACTTC
clone size: -
J gene: TRBJ2-7
CDR3 length: 15
D gene: -
V gene: TRBV7-2

CDR3 protein: CASSLDTGLAKNIQYF
CDR3 DNA: TGCGCCAGCAGCTTAGATACGGGGTTAGCCAAAAACATTCAGTACTTC
clone size: -
J gene: TRBJ2-4
CDR3 length: 16
D gene: -
V gene: TRBV5-1

CDR3 protein: CASSLDRTSGNTIYF
CDR3 DNA: TGTGCCAGCAGTCTTGACAGGACCTCTGGAAACACCATATATTTT
clone size: -
J gene: TRBJ1-3
CDR3 length: 15
D gene: -
V gene: TRBV14

CDR3 protein: CASRQNTGELFF
CDR3 DNA: TGCGCCAGCAGACAGAACACCGGGGAGCTGTTTTTT
clone size: once
J gene: TRBJ2-2
CDR3 length: 12
D gene: -
V gene: TRBV5-1

CDR3 protein: CASSLTGTGTFEQFF
CDR3 DNA: TGTGCCAGCAGCTTAACCGGGACAGGGACCTTTGAGCAGTTCTTC
clone size: -
J gene: TRBJ2-1
CDR3 length: 15
D gene: TRBD1
V gene: TRBV7-9

CDR3 protein: CASSRGANYGYTF
CDR3 DNA: TGCGCCAGCAGCCGCGGCGCTAACTATGGCTACACCTTC
clone size: -
J gene: TRBJ1-2
CDR3 length: 13
D gene: -
V gene: TRBV4-1

CDR3 protein: CASSPYRGAYGYTF
CDR3 DNA: TGTGCCAGCAGCCCCTACAGAGGCGCCTATGGCTACACCTTC
clone size: -
J gene: TRBJ1-2
CDR3 length: 14
D gene: -
V gene: TRBV5-6

CDR3 protein: CASSIRRAGAPYNEQFF
CDR3 DNA: TGTGCCAGTAGTATCCGGAGAGCGGGGGCTCCCTACAATGAGCAGTTCTTC
clone size: once
J gene: TRBJ2-1
CDR3 length: 17
D gene: TRBD2
V gene: TRBV19

CDR3 protein: CASSSSPTYSTDTQYF
CDR3 DNA: TGCGCCAGCAGCTCCTCGCCTACGTATAGCACAGATACGCAGTATTTT
clone size: -
J gene: TRBJ2-3
CDR3 length: 16
D gene: -
V gene: TRBV5-1

CDR3 protein: CASSKQKNTEAFF
CDR3 DNA: TGTGCCAGCAGCAAGCAGAAGAACACTGAAGCTTTCTTT
clone size: -
J gene: TRBJ1-1
CDR3 length: 13
D gene: -
V gene: TRBV7-9

CDR3 protein: CASSPQQNTEAFF
CDR3 DNA: TGCGCCAGCAGCCCCCAGCAGAACACTGAAGCTTTCTTT
clone size: -
J gene: TRBJ1-1
CDR3 length: 13
D gene: -
V gene: TRBV4-1

CDR3 protein: CASSPGQGRGYTF
CDR3 DNA: TGTGCCAGCAGTCCGGGACAGGGGAGAGGCTACACCTTC
clone size: -
J gene: TRBJ1-2
CDR3 length: 13
D gene: TRBD1
V gene: TRBV12-3/TRBV12-4

CDR3 protein: CATSVLETQYF
CDR3 DNA: TGTGCCACCAGTGTCCTGGAGACCCAGTACTTC
clone size: -
J gene: TRBJ2-5
CDR3 length: 11
D gene: -
V gene: TRBV24-1

CDR3 protein: CASSVFDGTGGNQPQHF
CDR3 DNA: TGTGCCAGCAGTGTTTTCGACGGGACAGGGGGCAATCAGCCCCAGCATTTT
clone size: -
J gene: TRBJ1-5
CDR3 length: 17
D gene: TRBD1
V gene: TRBV6-4

CDR3 protein: CASSLMTGKEPQHF
CDR3 DNA: TGTGCCAGCAGCTTAATGACAGGCAAGGAGCCCCAGCATTTT
clone size: -
J gene: TRBJ1-5
CDR3 length: 14
D gene: -
V gene: TRBV7-2

CDR3 protein: CAWSLSGRGGYTF
CDR3 DNA: TGTGCCTGGAGTTTGTCGGGCAGGGGTGGCTACACCTTC
clone size: -
J gene: TRBJ1-2
CDR3 length: 13
D gene: -
V gene: TRBV30

CDR3 protein: CSVGQKGGYTF
CDR3 DNA: TGCAGTGTGGGACAGAAGGGCGGCTACACCTTC
clone size: -
J gene: TRBJ1-2
CDR3 length: 11
D gene: TRBD1
V gene: TRBV20-1

CDR3 protein: CASDEGYEQYF
CDR3 DNA: TGCGCCAGCGACGAGGGCTACGAGCAGTACTTC
clone size: -
J gene: TRBJ2-7
CDR3 length: 11
D gene: -
V gene: TRBV5-1

CDR3 protein: CASSQSRPGTSVGETQYF
CDR3 DNA: TGTGCCAGCAGCCAATCACGCCCCGGGACTAGCGTGGGAGAGACCCAGTACTTC
clone size: -
J gene: TRBJ2-5
CDR3 length: 18
D gene: TRBD2
V gene: TRBV3-1/TRBV3-2

CDR3 protein: CASSTGTSGGPGGNEQFF
CDR3 DNA: TGCGCCAGCAGTACCGGGACTAGCGGGGGCCCAGGCGGTAATGAGCAGTTCTTC
clone size: -
J gene: TRBJ2-1
CDR3 length: 18
D gene: TRBD2
V gene: TRBV10-2

CDR3 protein: CASSLGHLGNTIYF
CDR3 DNA: TGTGCCAGCAGTCTCGGACACCTTGGAAACACCATATATTTT
clone size: -
J gene: TRBJ1-3
CDR3 length: 14
D gene: -
V gene: TRBV6-2/TRBV6-3

CDR3 protein: CASSVGSRGTEAFF
CDR3 DNA: TGTGCCAGCAGTGTGGGTTCGAGGGGGACTGAAGCTTTCTTT
clone size: -
J gene: TRBJ1-1
CDR3 length: 14
D gene: -
V gene: TRBV5-5